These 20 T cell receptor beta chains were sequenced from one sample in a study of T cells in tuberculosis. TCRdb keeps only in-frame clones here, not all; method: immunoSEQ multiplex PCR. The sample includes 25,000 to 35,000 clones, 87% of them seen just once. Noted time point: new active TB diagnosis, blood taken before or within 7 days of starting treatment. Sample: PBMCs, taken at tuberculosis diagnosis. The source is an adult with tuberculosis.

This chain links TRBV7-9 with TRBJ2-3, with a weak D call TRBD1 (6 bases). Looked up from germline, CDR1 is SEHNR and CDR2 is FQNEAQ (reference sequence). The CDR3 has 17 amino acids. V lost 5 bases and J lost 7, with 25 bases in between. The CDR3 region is CASSPGDRTLSQNTQYF. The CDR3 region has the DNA TGTGCCAGCAGCCCAGGAGACAGGACATTATCACAGAATACGCAGTATTTT.

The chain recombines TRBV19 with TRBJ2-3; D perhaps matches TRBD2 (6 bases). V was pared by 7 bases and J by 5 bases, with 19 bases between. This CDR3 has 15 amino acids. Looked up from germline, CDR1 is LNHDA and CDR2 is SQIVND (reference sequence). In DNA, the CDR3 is TGTGCCAGTACCCATAGCGGACCTCGGGGAGATACGCAGTATTTT. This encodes CASTHSGPRGDTQYF.

The DNA for the CDR3 is TGCGCCAGCAGCTTGGGGACAGGGGGCCATGGCTACACCTTC. It yields the protein CASSLGTGGHGYTF. The V and J genes are TRBV5-1 and TRBJ1-2; 11 nucleotides agree with TRBD1. The CDR3 totals 14 residues. Germline-derived CDR1 and CDR2 are SGHRS and YFSETQ. J lost 6 bases, V lost 0 bases, and 1 base had no gene match.

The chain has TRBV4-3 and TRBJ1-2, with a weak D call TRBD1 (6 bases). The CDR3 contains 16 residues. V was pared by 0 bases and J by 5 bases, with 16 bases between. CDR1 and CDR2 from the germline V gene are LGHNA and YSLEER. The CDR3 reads CASSQDQAGDGYGYTF. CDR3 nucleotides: TGCGCCAGCAGCCAAGATCAGGCAGGGGACGGGTATGGCTACACCTTC.

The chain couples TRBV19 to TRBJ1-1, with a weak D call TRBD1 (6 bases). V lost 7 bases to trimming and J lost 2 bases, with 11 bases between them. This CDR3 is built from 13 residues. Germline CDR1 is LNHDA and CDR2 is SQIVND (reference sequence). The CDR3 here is CASTYRENTEAFF. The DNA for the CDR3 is TGTGCCAGTACATACAGGGAAAACACTGAAGCTTTCTTT.

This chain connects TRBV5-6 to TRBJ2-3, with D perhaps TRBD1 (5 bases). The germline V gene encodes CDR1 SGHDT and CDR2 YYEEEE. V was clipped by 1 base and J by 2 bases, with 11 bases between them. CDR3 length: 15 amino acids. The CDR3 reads CASSLSTGTTDTQYF. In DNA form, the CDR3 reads TGTGCCAGCAGCTTGTCTACAGGCACCACAGATACGCAGTATTTT. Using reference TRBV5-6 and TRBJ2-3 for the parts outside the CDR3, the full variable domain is DAGVTQSPTHLIKTRGQQVTLRCSPKSGHDTVSWYQQALGQGPQFIFQYYEEEERQRGNFPDRFSGHQFPNYSSELNVNALLLGDSALYLCASSLSTGTTDTQYFGPGTRLTVL.

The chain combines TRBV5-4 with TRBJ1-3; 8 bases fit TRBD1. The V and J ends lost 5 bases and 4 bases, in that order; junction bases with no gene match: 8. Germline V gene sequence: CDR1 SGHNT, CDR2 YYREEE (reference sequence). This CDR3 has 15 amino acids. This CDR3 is CASSSRAGGGNTIYF. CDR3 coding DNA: TGTGCCAGCAGTTCTAGAGCAGGGGGCGGAAACACCATATATTTT.

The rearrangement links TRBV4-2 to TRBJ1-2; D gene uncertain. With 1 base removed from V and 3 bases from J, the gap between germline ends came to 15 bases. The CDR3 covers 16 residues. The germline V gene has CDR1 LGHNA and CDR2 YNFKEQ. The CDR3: CASSQVNAGSDYGYTF. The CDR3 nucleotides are TGTGCCAGCAGCCAAGTAAATGCAGGTTCTGACTATGGCTACACCTTC.

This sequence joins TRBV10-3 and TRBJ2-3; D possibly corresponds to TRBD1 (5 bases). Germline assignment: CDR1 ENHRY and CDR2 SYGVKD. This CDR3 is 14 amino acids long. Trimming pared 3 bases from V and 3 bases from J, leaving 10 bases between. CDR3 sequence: CAISEGVGTDTQYF. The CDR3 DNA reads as TGTGCCATCAGTGAAGGGGTTGGGACAGATACGCAGTATTTT.

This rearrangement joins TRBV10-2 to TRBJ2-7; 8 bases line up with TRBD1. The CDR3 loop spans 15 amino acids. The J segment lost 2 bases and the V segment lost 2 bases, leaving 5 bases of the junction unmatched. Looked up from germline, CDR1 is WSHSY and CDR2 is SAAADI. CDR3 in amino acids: CASSEGQGGPYEQYF. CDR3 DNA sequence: TGCGCCAGCAGTGAGGGACAGGGCGGACCCTACGAGCAGTACTTC.

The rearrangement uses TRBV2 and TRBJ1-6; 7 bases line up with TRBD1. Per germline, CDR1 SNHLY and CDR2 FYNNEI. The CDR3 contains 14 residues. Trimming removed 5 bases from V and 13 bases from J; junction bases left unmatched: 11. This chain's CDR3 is CASSPGTVPSPLHF. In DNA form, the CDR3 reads TGTGCCAGCAGTCCTGGGACAGTTCCAAGTCCCCTCCACTTT.

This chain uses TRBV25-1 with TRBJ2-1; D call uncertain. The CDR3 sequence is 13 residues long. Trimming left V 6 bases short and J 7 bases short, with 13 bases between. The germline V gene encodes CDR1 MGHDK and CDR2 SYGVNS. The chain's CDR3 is CASREPLGNEQFF. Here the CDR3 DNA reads TGTGCCAGCAGGGAACCCCTCGGGAATGAGCAGTTCTTC.

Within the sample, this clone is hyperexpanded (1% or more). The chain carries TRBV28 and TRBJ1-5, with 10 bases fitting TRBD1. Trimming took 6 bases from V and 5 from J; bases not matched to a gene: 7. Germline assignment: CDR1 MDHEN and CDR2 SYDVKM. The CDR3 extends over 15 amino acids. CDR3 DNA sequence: TGTGCCAGCAGCACCGGGACAGGGGTCCATCAGCCCCAGCATTTT. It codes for CASSTGTGVHQPQHF.

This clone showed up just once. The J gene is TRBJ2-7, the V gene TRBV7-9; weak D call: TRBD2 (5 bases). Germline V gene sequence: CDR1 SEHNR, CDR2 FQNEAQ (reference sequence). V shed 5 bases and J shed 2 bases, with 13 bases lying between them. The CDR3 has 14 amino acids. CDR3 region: CASSPASGTYEQYF. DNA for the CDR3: TGTGCCAGCAGCCCCGCCAGCGGAACCTACGAGCAGTACTTC.

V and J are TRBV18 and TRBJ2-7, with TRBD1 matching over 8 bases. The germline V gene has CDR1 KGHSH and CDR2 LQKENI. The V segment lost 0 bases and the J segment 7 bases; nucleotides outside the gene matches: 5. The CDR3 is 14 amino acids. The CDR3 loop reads CASSPPLRGREQYF. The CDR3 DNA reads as TGTGCCAGCTCACCACCGCTCAGGGGGCGTGAGCAGTACTTC.

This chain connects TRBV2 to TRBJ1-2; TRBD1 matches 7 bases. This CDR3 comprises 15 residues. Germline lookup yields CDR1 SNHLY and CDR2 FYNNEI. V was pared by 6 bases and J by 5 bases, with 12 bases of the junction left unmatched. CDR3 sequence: CASSTGGGGWYGYTF. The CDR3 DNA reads TGTGCCAGCAGCACCGGAGGAGGGGGCTGGTATGGCTACACCTTC.

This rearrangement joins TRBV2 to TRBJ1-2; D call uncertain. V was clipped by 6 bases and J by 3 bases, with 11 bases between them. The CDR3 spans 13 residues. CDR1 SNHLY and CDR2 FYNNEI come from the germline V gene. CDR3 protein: CASSFSSYYGYTF. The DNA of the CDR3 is TGTGCCAGCAGCTTCTCCTCCTACTATGGCTACACCTTC.

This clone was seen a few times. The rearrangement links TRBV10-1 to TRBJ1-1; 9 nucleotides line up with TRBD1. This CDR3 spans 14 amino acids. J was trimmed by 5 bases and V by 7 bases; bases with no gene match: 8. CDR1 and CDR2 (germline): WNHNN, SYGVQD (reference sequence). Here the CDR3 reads CASTSGQGRTEAFF. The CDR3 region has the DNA TGCGCCAGCACCAGCGGACAGGGGAGGACTGAAGCTTTCTTT.

CDR3 bases: TGTGCCAGCACAGGAACAGGGGGGCGGCAGCCCCAGCATTTT. Encoded protein: CASTGTGGRQPQHF. The chain links TRBV2 to TRBJ1-5; 8 bases map to TRBD1. The CDR3 has 14 residues. Trimming cost V 7 bases and J 7 bases; bases outside gene matches: 9. The germline CDR1 and CDR2 sequences are SNHLY and FYNNEI.

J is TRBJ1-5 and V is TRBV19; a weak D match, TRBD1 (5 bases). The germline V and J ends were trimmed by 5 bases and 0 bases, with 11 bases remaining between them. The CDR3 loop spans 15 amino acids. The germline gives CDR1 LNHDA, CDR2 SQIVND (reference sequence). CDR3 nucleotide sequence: TGTGCCAGTAGTCCGCGGACAAATAGCAATCAGCCCCAGCATTTT. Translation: CASSPRTNSNQPQHF. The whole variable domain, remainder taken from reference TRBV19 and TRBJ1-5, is DGGITQSPKYLFRKEGQNVTLSCEQNLNHDAMYWYRQDPGQGLRLIYYSQIVNDFQKGDIAEGYSVSREKKESFPLTVTSAQKNPTAFYLCASSPRTNSNQPQHFGDGTRLSIL.